The rows below give T cell receptor beta chains drawn from one sample of a study of blood T cell repertoires in COVID-19. The protocol was immunoSEQ multiplex PCR, while the TCRdb copy is restricted to in-frame clones and leaves out a portion. The profile shows about 43,000 clones, 70% to 90% of them singletons. Material for sequencing was peripheral blood. The receptors shown here come from a man aged 55 to 69 with active COVID-19. CDR3s include the opening cysteine and the closing phenylalanine or tryptophan. The D gene is left open where the match is weak. The size field is filled for only some rows; it gives once, few, many or a size class.

clone_size	v_call	j_call	d_call	cdr3_nt	cdr3_aa
NA	TRBV24-1	TRBJ1-1	NA	TGTGCCACCAGTGATGGTGGACAGCTCACAGGGGCTTTCTTT	CATSDGGQLTGAFF
NA	TRBV3-1/TRBV3-2	TRBJ2-2	NA	TGTGCCAGCAGCCAAGTAGGGGGAACCGGGGAGCTGTTTTTT	CASSQVGGTGELFF
NA	TRBV9	TRBJ1-1	NA	TGTGCCAGCAGCGGCCGACTAGACATGAACACTGAAGCTTTCTTT	CASSGRLDMNTEAFF
NA	TRBV9	TRBJ2-3	TRBD2	TGTGCCAGCAGCCCTCTAGCGGCCCTTAGCACAGATACGCAGTATTTT	CASSPLAALSTDTQYF
NA	TRBV6-6	TRBJ2-3	NA	TGTGCCAGCAGTTTAAAAGAGACGCAGTATTTT	CASSLKETQYF
NA	TRBV30	TRBJ1-1	TRBD1	TGTGCCTGGAGTGCGGACAGGAATAACACTGAAGCTTTCTTT	CAWSADRNNTEAFF
few	TRBV3-1/TRBV3-2	TRBJ2-3	NA	TGTGCCAGCAAAAGAGGGGGGGCTAGCGGCACAGATACGCAGTATTTT	CASKRGGASGTDTQYF
medium-sized	TRBV2	TRBJ1-1	TRBD1	TGTGCCAGCAGTGAAGCCCGCCCGGACAGGGCGGAAGCTTTCTTT	CASSEARPDRAEAFF
NA	TRBV28	TRBJ2-3	NA	TGTGCCAGCACAAGCCCCGGGGAGCCCACAGATACGCAGTATTTT	CASTSPGEPTDTQYF
NA	TRBV21-1	TRBJ2-3	NA	TGTGCCAGCAGCCCGGTTGAGCAGGGGGGGCAGTATTTT	CASSPVEQGGQYF
NA	TRBV6-2/TRBV6-3	TRBJ2-7	NA	TGTGCCAGCAGTTACGCAAAGTCAGGGACTTACTACGAGCAGTACTTC	CASSYAKSGTYYEQYF
NA	TRBV7-3	TRBJ2-7	NA	TGTGCCAGCAGCTTTTCCAAAAACTACGAGCAGTACTTC	CASSFSKNYEQYF
NA	TRBV28	TRBJ1-5	NA	TGTGCCAGCAGTGACACCAGCAATCAGCCCCAGCATTTT	CASSDTSNQPQHF
NA	TRBV2	TRBJ2-7	NA	TGTGCCAGCAGTCGGGACTCTGGAGTATCCTACGAGCAGTACTTC	CASSRDSGVSYEQYF
NA	TRBV7-9	TRBJ1-4	TRBD1	TGTGCCAGCAGCCCGGGACAGGGGGCGGAAGAAAAACTGTTTTTT	CASSPGQGAEEKLFF
NA	TRBV4-1	TRBJ2-7	NA	TGCGCCAGCAGTCGGGAGACAGGGTCCCACGAGCAGTACTTC	CASSRETGSHEQYF
NA	TRBV7-2	TRBJ1-1	TRBD1	TGTGCCAGCAGCCTAACCGGGACGACAGGGCGGACTGAAGCTTTCTTT	CASSLTGTTGRTEAFF
NA	TRBV12-5	TRBJ1-2	NA	TGTGCTAGTGGTTTCTCGAGGGCAGCCTCAAATAATGGCTACACCTTC	CASGFSRAASNNGYTF
NA	TRBV19	TRBJ2-6	NA	TGTGCCAGTAGTATAGCCCCAGGGACTGGGGCCAACGTCCTGACTTTC	CASSIAPGTGANVLTF